The clone carrying this T cell receptor (beta chain) came up many times. Its cognate antigen is unknown. This CDR3 comprises 11 residues. Germline CDR1 is SGHKS and CDR2 is YYEKEE (reference sequence). V shed 1 base and J shed 9 bases, with 4 bases lying between them. The data originate from a study of T-cell reconstitution after alpha-beta-depleted transplantation in children. Findings and limits, study-wide: Among T cells one year after transplant, newly produced cells accounted for most counts and diversity. Recipient T cells and thymic progenitors that survived gave rise to the high TCRbeta diversity observed at day 60 in some patients.

Preparation of the TCRbeta library involved a method that used unique molecular identifiers. MiXCR, applied by TCRdb to the PCR reads, yields one record per CDR3 protein. The table lists fewer than 250,000 distinct CDR3 sequences, around 7.5% of them singletons. Sequenced here: PBMCs, mostly from graft donor cells, sampled 180 days after TCRalphabeta/CD19-depleted stem cell transplant. The gene calls are TRBV5-5 and TRBJ2-2, with D unclear. The clonotype originates from a male patient between 5 and 17 years old who had a stem cell transplant for acute lymphoblastic leukemia, so the T cells may come from the graft donor. CDR3 sequence: CASSLFRELFF. CDR3 nucleotides: TGTGCCAGCAGCTTGTTCCGGGAGCTGTTTTTT.